This T cell receptor beta chain originates from a study of T cells after posttransplantation cyclophosphamide. Control samples came 1 year after myeloablative marrow transplants with methotrexate plus calcineurin inhibitor. General study findings and limits: TRB overlap between skin or GI tissue T cells and blood was limited.

As to this clone: The antigen remains undetermined.

V lost 1 base to trimming and J lost 3 bases, with 11 bases between them. Germline V gene data show CDR1 as SGHRS and CDR2 as YFSETQ. CDR3 length equals 14 residues. Some clones are missing from TCRdb's copy, which holds only in-frame ones; the method was immunoSEQ multiplex PCR. The top ten hold under 9.5% of the sample, which has about 22,000 clones, around 89% seen once. The V and J genes are TRBV5-1 and TRBJ2-7; maybe TRBD2 (7 bases). The receptor was derived from a female patient aged 45-60 years who received an allogeneic stem cell transplant from an unrelated donor, was CMV-positive, and had chronic GVHD only. Some T cells may possibly be graft donor cells. The input for sequencing was PBMCs, taken after an allogeneic stem cell transplant with a calcineurin inhibitor and methotrexate. The CDR3, as DNA: TGCGCCAGCAGCTTGTCCGGGGGGCTCTACGAGCAGTACTTC. Amino acids: CASSLSGGLYEQYF.